Listed below are T cell receptor beta chains from one sample, sequenced in a study of blood T cells in healthy people across ages. One entry per CDR3 protein results from TCRdb running MiXCR on the 5' RACE reads. This sample carries fewer than 900,000 distinct CDR3 sequences, 43% of them seen once, and the ten largest clones take around a fifth. Material for sequencing was blood. These receptors all come from a woman aged 60 to 75 in good health. Both conserved end residues are part of each CDR3. The order of the fields is CDR3 DNA, CDR3 protein, D gene, V gene, clone size, J gene. A D gene is named only where the DNA matches it firmly. Not every row has a clone size; where given, it reads once, few, many or a size class.

CDR3 DNA: TGTGCCAGCAGCTTAACCCGGGACAAATCTAACTATGGCTACACCTTC
CDR3 protein: CASSLTRDKSNYGYTF
D gene: NA
V gene: TRBV7-3
clone size: few
J gene: TRBJ1-2

CDR3 DNA: TGTGCCAGCAGTGTACAGGAGAACACTGAGGCTTTCTTT
CDR3 protein: CASSVQENTEAFF
D gene: NA
V gene: TRBV12-3/TRBV12-4
clone size: NA
J gene: TRBJ1-1

CDR3 DNA: TGCGCCAGCAGCTTGTCGGCTAGCGGATACAATGAGCAGTTCTTC
CDR3 protein: CASSLSASGYNEQFF
D gene: TRBD2
V gene: TRBV5-1
clone size: NA
J gene: TRBJ2-1

CDR3 DNA: TGTGCCAGCAGCCGCGACCCGAAGGGTGGCTACACCTTC
CDR3 protein: CASSRDPKGGYTF
D gene: NA
V gene: TRBV7-2
clone size: few
J gene: TRBJ1-2

CDR3 DNA: TGTGCCAGCAGCTATCCCCTCCGGGGGTACAATGAGCAGTTCTTC
CDR3 protein: CASSYPLRGYNEQFF
D gene: NA
V gene: TRBV6-2/TRBV6-3
clone size: once
J gene: TRBJ2-1

CDR3 DNA: TGTGCCAGCAAACCGGGGATACTAGGAGTCGGCATTCAGTACTTC
CDR3 protein: CASKPGILGVGIQYF
D gene: NA
V gene: TRBV5-6
clone size: few
J gene: TRBJ2-4

CDR3 DNA: TGTGCCAGCAGTGACCGGGACAGAAGAGGCTACACCTTC
CDR3 protein: CASSDRDRRGYTF
D gene: TRBD1
V gene: TRBV6-5
clone size: NA
J gene: TRBJ1-2

CDR3 DNA: TGCAGCGTTTGGGGGGAGGACTATGGCTACACCTTC
CDR3 protein: CSVWGEDYGYTF
D gene: NA
V gene: TRBV29-1
clone size: NA
J gene: TRBJ1-2

CDR3 DNA: TGTGCCAGCTATGGGACAGGGGCCTACAATGAGCAGTACTTC
CDR3 protein: CASYGTGAYNEQYF
D gene: TRBD1
V gene: TRBV28
clone size: NA
J gene: TRBJ2-7

CDR3 DNA: TGCAGTGCTAGGGGGCTTCTACCGGGAACAGATACGCAGTATTTT
CDR3 protein: CSARGLLPGTDTQYF
D gene: NA
V gene: TRBV20-1
clone size: few
J gene: TRBJ2-3

CDR3 DNA: TGTGCCAGCAGCGCTGATACTAGCACAGATACGCAGTATTTT
CDR3 protein: CASSADTSTDTQYF
D gene: NA
V gene: TRBV9
clone size: few
J gene: TRBJ2-3

CDR3 DNA: TGTGCCAGCGGAGCGGGAGGGCCTCTCGAGCAGTACTTC
CDR3 protein: CASGAGGPLEQYF
D gene: TRBD2
V gene: TRBV12-3/TRBV12-4
clone size: NA
J gene: TRBJ2-7

CDR3 DNA: TGTGCCAGCAGCTACCCAGGACAGGGGCGCGAGCAGTACTTC
CDR3 protein: CASSYPGQGREQYF
D gene: TRBD1
V gene: TRBV6-2/TRBV6-3
clone size: few
J gene: TRBJ2-7

CDR3 DNA: TGTGCCAGCAGTTACTCTGGGGGAGCTTCCTACAATGAGCAGTTCTTC
CDR3 protein: CASSYSGGASYNEQFF
D gene: NA
V gene: TRBV6-5
clone size: many
J gene: TRBJ2-1

CDR3 DNA: TGCGCCAGCAGCCGGTCCGGGACCCATAACCGTGGTAGCACAGATACGCAGTATTTT
CDR3 protein: CASSRSGTHNRGSTDTQYF
D gene: NA
V gene: TRBV5-1
clone size: few
J gene: TRBJ2-3

CDR3 DNA: TGTGCCAGCAGGGCGGACAGGCCTAGCACAGATACGCAGTATTTT
CDR3 protein: CASRADRPSTDTQYF
D gene: TRBD1
V gene: TRBV6-1
clone size: NA
J gene: TRBJ2-3

CDR3 DNA: TGTGCCAGCAGCCAAGATAACACAGGGGGTGGTGGCTACACCTTC
CDR3 protein: CASSQDNTGGGGYTF
D gene: TRBD1
V gene: TRBV3-1
clone size: few
J gene: TRBJ1-2

CDR3 DNA: TGTGCCAGCAGCCCAATCCCGGGGGGCCAAGAGACCCAGTACTTC
CDR3 protein: CASSPIPGGQETQYF
D gene: TRBD2
V gene: TRBV11-3
clone size: NA
J gene: TRBJ2-5

CDR3 DNA: TGTGCCAGCAGCCAAGAATTGCAGGAAGGGGAGCTGTTTTTT
CDR3 protein: CASSQELQEGELFF
D gene: NA
V gene: TRBV4-2
clone size: few
J gene: TRBJ2-2

CDR3 DNA: TGTGCCAGCAGTCCCTCAGGGGTAGGATATGGCCACACCTTC
CDR3 protein: CASSPSGVGYGHTF
D gene: NA
V gene: TRBV14
clone size: NA
J gene: TRBJ1-2

CDR3 DNA: TGTGCCACCTCGGGAGGGGGCAATGAGCAGTTCTTC
CDR3 protein: CATSGGGNEQFF
D gene: TRBD2
V gene: TRBV19
clone size: NA
J gene: TRBJ2-1

CDR3 DNA: TGTGCCAGCAGTTTGGGGGACAGGACACACGAGCAGTACTTC
CDR3 protein: CASSLGDRTHEQYF
D gene: TRBD1
V gene: TRBV28
clone size: NA
J gene: TRBJ2-7

CDR3 DNA: TGTGCCAGCAGGCGGGAGTTCTACAATGAGCAGTTCTTC
CDR3 protein: CASRREFYNEQFF
D gene: TRBD2
V gene: TRBV28
clone size: NA
J gene: TRBJ2-1

CDR3 DNA: TGCAGTGCAGCCAGGGGGGCTGAAGCTTTCTTT
CDR3 protein: CSAARGAEAFF
D gene: TRBD1
V gene: TRBV20-1
clone size: few
J gene: TRBJ1-1

CDR3 DNA: TGTGCCAGCTATGGCGGGGGCTCCCACAATGAGCAGTTCTTC
CDR3 protein: CASYGGGSHNEQFF
D gene: NA
V gene: TRBV2
clone size: few
J gene: TRBJ2-1

CDR3 DNA: TGTGCCAGCAGCTCCGGACAGGGGTCTTTTTACGAGCAGTACTTC
CDR3 protein: CASSSGQGSFYEQYF
D gene: TRBD1
V gene: TRBV7-3
clone size: NA
J gene: TRBJ2-7

CDR3 DNA: TGTGCCAGCAGCTTAGCAGGACAGTCCAATGAGCAGTTCTTC
CDR3 protein: CASSLAGQSNEQFF
D gene: NA
V gene: TRBV7-9
clone size: NA
J gene: TRBJ2-1

CDR3 DNA: TGCAGCGGAGGCGGGGGTTCCTCCTACGAGCAGTACTTC
CDR3 protein: CSGGGGSSYEQYF
D gene: TRBD2
V gene: TRBV29-1
clone size: NA
J gene: TRBJ2-7

CDR3 DNA: TGTGCCAGCAACCCGCGGGGGCGGGGAGAGACCCAGTACTTC
CDR3 protein: CASNPRGRGETQYF
D gene: NA
V gene: TRBV5-6
clone size: NA
J gene: TRBJ2-5

CDR3 DNA: TGCGCCAGCAGCTTGGATCCCCGCCAGTATGGCTACACCTTC
CDR3 protein: CASSLDPRQYGYTF
D gene: NA
V gene: TRBV5-1
clone size: many
J gene: TRBJ1-2

CDR3 DNA: TGCAGCGTTGAAGGCGGATCCCCTGGGGCCAACGTCCTGACTTTC
CDR3 protein: CSVEGGSPGANVLTF
D gene: NA
V gene: TRBV29-1
clone size: many
J gene: TRBJ2-6

CDR3 DNA: TGTGCCACCGAAGACAGTACGGGCAATCAGCCCCAGCATTTT
CDR3 protein: CATEDSTGNQPQHF
D gene: NA
V gene: TRBV10-3
clone size: few
J gene: TRBJ1-5

CDR3 DNA: TGTGCCAGCAGCCATGCTTCCTCCCGTCGGGGTGATACGCAGTATTTT
CDR3 protein: CASSHASSRRGDTQYF
D gene: NA
V gene: TRBV28
clone size: few
J gene: TRBJ2-3